These 28 T cell receptor beta chains were sequenced from one sample in a study of breast tumors, draining lymph nodes, adjacent tissues. MiXCR was run by TCRdb on the multiplex PCR reads, yielding one entry per CDR3 protein. The table lists about 19,000 distinct CDR3 sequences, 43% of them singletons. The material sequenced was breast tumor tissue. These receptor sequences come from a female donor with breast cancer. Some clones in this sample may be carry-over from other donors' samples.

This clonotype was recorded many times. This rearrangement joins TRBV20-1 to TRBJ1-5; D unclear. CDR1 is DFQATT and CDR2 is SNEGSKA in the germline V gene (reference sequence). The CDR3 totals 12 residues. Trimming stripped 6 bases from V and 6 bases from J, with 12 bases between. Here the CDR3 DNA reads TGCAGTGCCTGGGCCGCGGGTCAGCCCCAGCATTTT. Its protein is CSAWAAGQPQHF.

The V and J genes are TRBV7-8 and TRBJ2-6, with D perhaps TRBD2 (5 bases). From germline, CDR1 is SGHVS and CDR2 FQNEAQ. CDR3 length: 18 residues. Between the trimmed V and J ends, which lost 1 base and 0 bases, there was a span of 13 bases. The CDR3 sequence: CASSLGENPDSGANVLTF. The CDR3 DNA reads as TGTGCCAGCAGCTTAGGGGAGAACCCGGACTCTGGGGCCAACGTCCTGACTTTC.

This clonotype has a count of ten or more. This chain uses TRBV7-9 with TRBJ2-5; a possible D gene is TRBD1 (6 bases). The CDR3 spans 15 residues. The germline V and J ends were trimmed by 2 bases and 3 bases, with 13 bases remaining between them. Germline V lookup: CDR1 SEHNR, CDR2 FQNEAQ (reference sequence). The CDR3 DNA sequence: TGTGCCAGCAGCTTAATTCACACAGGGAAAGAGACCCAGTACTTC. It yields the protein CASSLIHTGKETQYF.

This clonotype was seen many times. The V and J genes are TRBV6-1 and TRBJ2-7; TRBD1 or TRBD2 may be the D gene (7 bases each). The ends were cut back, 6 bases at V and 4 bases at J, with 13 bases in the middle. CDR3 length equals 13 residues. Germline CDR1 MNHNS, CDR2 SASEGT. The CDR3 DNA follows: TGTGCCAGCAGCCAGGGGGGGGGATACGAGCAGTACTTC. Encoded protein: CASSQGGGYEQYF.

A few counts support this clonotype. The chain employs TRBV19 and TRBJ2-3, with 10 nucleotides matching TRBD2. Germline assignment: CDR1 LNHDA and CDR2 SQIVND (reference sequence). This CDR3 has 16 amino acids. The V gene end was trimmed by 6 bases and the J gene end by 10 bases; junction bases not matched to a gene: 16. CDR3 loop: CASRSLSPSGGLPQYF. The CDR3, as DNA: TGTGCCAGTAGATCCCTGAGCCCTAGCGGGGGTCTCCCGCAGTATTTT.

This clonotype ranks as medium-sized. The chain joins TRBV29-1 to TRBJ2-5; 11 positions match TRBD2. This CDR3 is 19 amino acids long. CDR1 and CDR2 from the germline V gene are SQVTM and ANQGSEA. Trimming took 2 bases from V and 5 from J; bases not matched to a gene: 19. In nucleotides, the CDR3 is TGCAGCGTTGAATCCCGTATAGCGGGAGGGCCGATTGTGGAGGAGACCCAGTACTTC. Protein product: CSVESRIAGGPIVEETQYF. Using reference TRBV29-1 and TRBJ2-5 for the parts outside the CDR3, the full variable domain is SAVISQKPSRDICQRGTSLTIQCQVDSQVTMMFWYRQQPGQSLTLIATANQGSEATYESGFVIDKFPISRPNLTFSTLTVSNMSPEDSSIYLCSVESRIAGGPIVEETQYFGPGTRLLVL.

The rearrangement joins TRBV19 to TRBJ1-1; D may be TRBD1 (5 bases). Trimming took off 4 bases at V and 4 bases at J, with 13 bases between the two ends. Germline-derived CDR1 and CDR2 are LNHDA and SQIVND (reference sequence). The CDR3 is 14 residues long. CDR3 coding DNA: TGTGCCAGTAGTACCGGGGGGGGGACCACTGAAGCTTTCTTT. This gives the protein CASSTGGGTTEAFF.

The chain employs TRBV9 and TRBJ2-7, with 14 bases aligning to TRBD2. The CDR3 is 17 residues long. Germline lookup yields CDR1 SGDLS and CDR2 YYNGEE. The J segment lost 4 bases and the V segment lost 8 bases, leaving 14 bases of the junction unmatched. As DNA, the CDR3 is TGTGCCAGTGGGGGGGGAGGGACTAGCGGGAGTTCTTACGAGCAGTACTTC. Residues: CASGGGGTSGSSYEQYF.

This clonotype has ten or more counts. This chain joins TRBV14 and TRBJ1-2, with D possibly being TRBD1 (6 bases). V was cut by 1 base and J by 4 bases, with 13 bases left in between. The CDR3 is 15 amino acids. Germline V gene sequence: CDR1 SGHDN, CDR2 FVKESK. DNA of the CDR3: TGTGCCAGCAGCCAAGCCGGGGGCCGGGGCTATGGCTACACCTTC. It encodes CASSQAGGRGYGYTF.

This clonotype was counted once. CDR3 nucleotides: TGTGCCAGCAGCTTAGTGGACTACGGAGGCACAGATACGCAGTATTTT. The encoded protein is CASSLVDYGGTDTQYF. The V call is TRBV7-2, the J call TRBJ2-3, with D tentatively TRBD2 (6 bases). The CDR3 sequence is 16 residues long. V lost 1 base and J 1 base, leaving 12 bases between the germline ends. Germline loops: CDR1 SGHTA, CDR2 FQGNSA.

This clonotype was seen many times. A read error may explain this, as a much larger clone is one base away. The V call is TRBV9, the J call TRBJ2-7; TRBD2 matches at 9 bases. Germline CDR1 SGDLS, CDR2 YYNGEE. The CDR3 consists of 15 residues. CDR3 DNA sequence: TGTGCCAGCAGCCCCAGTGGAGCGGGAGGTAGCGAGCAGTGCTTC. It codes for CASSPSGAGGSEQCF.

This clonotype was counted once. The chain joins TRBV10-3 to TRBJ2-7; D may be TRBD1 (6 bases). CDR1 is ENHRY, CDR2 SYGVKD, per germline. This CDR3 is built from 13 residues. V lost 7 bases, J lost 2 bases, and 12 bases lay in between. Here the CDR3 DNA reads TGTGCCATCAAGGCAGGGGAGACCTACGAGCAGTACGTC. This encodes CAIKAGETYEQYV.

This clonotype was seen just once. The chain recombines TRBV10-2 with TRBJ2-1, with 9 positions matching TRBD1. CDR1 WSHSY and CDR2 SAAADI come from the germline V gene. With V trimmed by 8 bases and J by 7 bases, 9 bases remained unmatched. This CDR3 is 14 amino acids long. Written as DNA, the CDR3 is TGCGCCAGCGGTACAGGGGGCAGGTTGAATGAGCAGTTCTTC. Protein: CASGTGGRLNEQFF.

This clonotype was counted many times. A read error may be the cause here, since a much bigger clone is one base away. This chain links TRBV5-6 with TRBJ2-1, with a weak D call TRBD2 (6 bases). CDR3 length: 15 amino acids. V lost 4 bases and J 4 bases, leaving 15 bases between the germline ends. CDR1 is SGHDT, CDR2 YYEEEE, per germline. The CDR3, as DNA: TGTGCCAGCAGCGCTTGGGAGGCCCTATACAATGAGCAGTTCTTC. This codes for CASSAWEALYNEQFF.

V usage is TRBV18 and J usage is TRBJ2-7, with 8 nucleotides matching TRBD1. The CDR3 is 14 amino acids. Germline V CDR1 and CDR2: KGHSH, LQKENI. V lost 3 bases, J lost 4 bases, and 5 bases stayed unmatched. CDR3 nucleotide sequence: TGTGCCAGCTCACCGGACAGGGAAAAATACGAGCAGTACTTC. Translating it yields CASSPDREKYEQYF.

In this sample, this clonotype turned up many times. The rearrangement joins TRBV9 to TRBJ2-1, with 9 bases aligning to TRBD2. Trimming at V came to 2 bases and at J to 8 bases, leaving 8 bases not matched to a gene. The CDR3 extends over 15 amino acids. Germline CDR1 is SGDLS and CDR2 is YYNGEE. The DNA for the CDR3 is TGTGCCAGCAGCGTCCCGACTAGCGGTGTCGATGAGCAGTTCTTC. It yields the protein CASSVPTSGVDEQFF.

In nucleotides, the CDR3 is TGTGCCAGCAGCCCGACCGGGACTAGCCACAATGAGCAGTTCTTC. Translating it yields CASSPTGTSHNEQFF. V is TRBV5-8 and J is TRBJ2-1, with TRBD2 matching over 9 bases. This CDR3 has 15 amino acids. The ends lost 4 bases at V and 5 bases at J; junction bases unmatched: 7. The germline gives CDR1 SGHTS, CDR2 YDEGEE.

This clonotype was seen repeatedly, ten times or more. The rearrangement links TRBV20-1 to TRBJ2-1; D unclear. The CDR3 runs to 13 residues. Germline assignment: CDR1 DFQATT and CDR2 SNEGSKA (reference sequence). Trimming shortened V by 8 bases and J by 0 bases, and 11 bases separated the two germline ends. CDR3 sequence reads: CSLQRYSYNEQFF. In nucleotides, the CDR3 is TGCAGTCTCCAGCGATACTCCTACAATGAGCAGTTCTTC.

In the case of this clonotype: One end of the junction varies from germline; a read error may be responsible. This rearrangement joins TRBV20-1 to TRBJ2-1; perhaps TRBD2 as D (6 bases). The CDR3 contains 18 residues. Germline-derived CDR1 and CDR2 are DFQATT and SNEGSKA (reference sequence). The CDR3 DNA is TGCAGTGCTAGGGGGCGGCGGGAATCCCTTATTTCCTACAATGAACAGCTCTTT. Amino acid sequence: CSARGRRESLISYNEQLF.

The table lists this clonotype with many counts. The chain carries TRBV7-2 and TRBJ2-5; the D is unclear. The CDR3 runs to 12 residues. The germline gives CDR1 SGHTA, CDR2 FQGNSA. The V gene lost 4 bases and the J gene lost 5 bases, with 8 bases spanning the gap. CDR3 DNA sequence: TGTGCCAGCAGCTCGTCCCAGGAGACCCAGTACTTC. Its protein is CASSSSQETQYF.

This clonotype was recorded at least ten times. This chain connects TRBV12-3 or TRBV12-4 to TRBJ2-6, with 10 bases matching TRBD1. V shed 1 base and J 0 bases; nucleotides not matched to a gene: 0. This CDR3 is 17 amino acids long. CDR3 DNA: TGTGCCAGCAGTTTAGGGACAGGGGGCTCTGGGGCCAACGTCCTGACTTTC. Translating it yields CASSLGTGGSGANVLTF.

This clonotype is medium-sized by share. The genes are TRBV10-3 and TRBJ1-3; 8 bases match TRBD1. From germline, CDR1 is ENHRY and CDR2 SYGVKD. The length of the CDR3 is 14 residues. V lost 9 bases to trimming and J lost 3 bases; unmatched junction nucleotides: 7. The CDR3 DNA sequence: TGTGCCATTGGGACAGGCCTACGTGGAAACACCATATATTTT. Its translation is CAIGTGLRGNTIYF.

For this clonotype: Compared with germline, one end of the junction differs, possibly owing to a read error. The chain is built from TRBV20-1 and TRBJ2-7; 8 bases fit TRBD2. CDR1 DFQATT and CDR2 SNEGSKA come from the germline V gene (reference sequence). The CDR3 has 14 amino acids. CDR3: CSAPLAGSSSEQYF. CDR3 DNA: TGCAGTGCTCCCTTAGCGGGATCCTCCTCCGAGCAGTACTTC.

Note on this clonotype: A much larger clone lies a single base off, so this may be a read error. The chain joins TRBV28 to TRBJ1-5; D possibly corresponds to TRBD1 (5 bases). The CDR3 loop spans 12 amino acids. Germline V gene sequence: CDR1 MDHEN, CDR2 SYDVKM. In DNA, the CDR3 is TGTGCCGGCAGAAGGGGCAGGGACCCCCAGCATTTT. Translating gives CAGRRGRDPQHF.

The CDR3 DNA follows: TGTGCCAGCATGGTCGGGTTGGCGTTCTTC. It encodes CASMVGLAFF. The chain recombines TRBV12-3 or TRBV12-4 with TRBJ2-1; no firm D call. With 7 bases removed from V and 15 bases from J, the gap between germline ends came to 13 bases. The CDR3 has 10 residues.

This clonotype is termed large. The V call is TRBV2, the J call TRBJ2-7; tentative D call: TRBD2 (6 bases). Looked up from germline, CDR1 is SNHLY and CDR2 is FYNNEI. V was pared by 8 bases and J by 4 bases, with 9 bases between. There are 11 residues in the CDR3. The CDR3 DNA reads TGTGCCAGCGGGAGGCCGTACGAGCAGTACTTC. Protein sequence: CASGRPYEQYF.

This clonotype was detected ten times or more. The genes are TRBV2 and TRBJ2-1, with D perhaps TRBD1 (6 bases). CDR3 length: 13 residues. With 3 bases removed from V and 7 bases from J, the gap between germline ends came to 10 bases. Germline loops: CDR1 SNHLY, CDR2 FYNNEI. CDR3 nucleotides: TGTGCCAGCAGTGACAGGGGAAAAAATGAGCAGTTCTTC. Amino acids: CASSDRGKNEQFF.

This chain links TRBV7-6 with TRBJ1-5; D is unclear. This CDR3 contains 13 residues. The germline CDR1 and CDR2 sequences are SGHVS and FNYEAQ. The V gene lost 2 bases and the J gene lost 7 bases, with 9 bases spanning the gap. The CDR3 DNA reads as TGTGCCAGCAGCTTAAACGTTGTGCAGCCCCAGCATTTT. As protein: CASSLNVVQPQHF.